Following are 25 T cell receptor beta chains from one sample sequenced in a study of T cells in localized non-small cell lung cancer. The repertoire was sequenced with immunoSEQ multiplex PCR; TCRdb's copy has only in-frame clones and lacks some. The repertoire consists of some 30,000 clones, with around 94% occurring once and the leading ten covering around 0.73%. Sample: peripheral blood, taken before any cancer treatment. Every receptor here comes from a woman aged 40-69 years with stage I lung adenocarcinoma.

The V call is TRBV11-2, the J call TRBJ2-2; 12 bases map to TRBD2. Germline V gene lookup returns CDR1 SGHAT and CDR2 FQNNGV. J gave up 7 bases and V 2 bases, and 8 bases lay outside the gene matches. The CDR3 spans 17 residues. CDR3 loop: CASSLRLAGEFGGELFF. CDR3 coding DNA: TGTGCCAGCAGCTTAAGACTAGCGGGAGAGTTTGGCGGGGAGCTGTTTTTT.

CDR3 sequence reads: CASSFSIGGSGRAGNTIYF. The DNA of the CDR3 is TGTGCCAGCAGTTTTTCTATTGGGGGTTCGGGCAGGGCTGGAAACACCATATATTTT. V gene TRBV28 combines with J gene TRBJ1-3; a weak D match, TRBD1 (5 bases). Trimming removed 3 bases at V and 2 bases at J, with 23 bases between. The germline gives CDR1 MDHEN, CDR2 SYDVKM. The CDR3 extends over 19 amino acids.

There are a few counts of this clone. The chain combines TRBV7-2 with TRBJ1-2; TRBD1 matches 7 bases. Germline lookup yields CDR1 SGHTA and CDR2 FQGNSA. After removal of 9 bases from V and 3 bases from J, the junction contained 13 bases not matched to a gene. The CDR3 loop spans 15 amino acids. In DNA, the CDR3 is TGTGCCAGTAGCAGACAGGGCCCCGTGGACTATGGCTACACCTTC. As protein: CASSRQGPVDYGYTF.

Here the CDR3 reads CASSSTGAEIGEQFF. CDR3 nucleotide sequence: TGTGCCAGCAGCTCTACAGGGGCTGAAATAGGTGAGCAGTTCTTC. The genes are TRBV11-3 and TRBJ2-1; 7 nucleotides line up with TRBD1. Germline lookup yields CDR1 SGHNT and CDR2 YENEEA. This CDR3 is 15 amino acids long. Germline trimming cut 4 bases from V and 9 bases from J; bases unmatched to any gene: 12.

CDR3 sequence reads: CASSTGRRNTEAFF. CDR3 DNA: TGTGCCAGCAGTACCGGACGGAGGAACACTGAAGCTTTCTTT. The rearrangement links TRBV27 to TRBJ1-1; D not resolved. V was cut by 5 bases and J by 1 base, with 11 bases left in between. The length of the CDR3 is 14 residues. CDR1 is MNHEY and CDR2 is SMNVEV in the germline V gene (reference sequence).

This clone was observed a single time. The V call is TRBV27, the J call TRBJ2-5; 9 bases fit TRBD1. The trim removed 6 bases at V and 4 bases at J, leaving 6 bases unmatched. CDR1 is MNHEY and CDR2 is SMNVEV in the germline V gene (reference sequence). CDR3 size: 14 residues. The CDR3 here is CASSRDRVGETQYF. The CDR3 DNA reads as TGTGCCAGCAGCAGGGACAGGGTGGGAGAGACCCAGTACTTC.

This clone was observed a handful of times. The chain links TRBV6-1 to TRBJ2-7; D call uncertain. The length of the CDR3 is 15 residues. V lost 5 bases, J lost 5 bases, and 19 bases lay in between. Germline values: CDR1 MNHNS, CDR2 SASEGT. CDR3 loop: CASSQGPTRGNEQYF. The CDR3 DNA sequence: TGTGCCAGCAGTCAAGGACCGACCCGCGGCAACGAGCAGTACTTC.

The CDR3, as DNA: TGCAGCGTAACCGGGACAGCCAGCTACGAGCAGTACTTC. Protein: CSVTGTASYEQYF. V usage is TRBV29-1 and J usage is TRBJ2-7, with 7 bases identical to TRBD1. V was clipped by 6 bases and J by 3 bases; unmatched bases: 8. Germline values: CDR1 SQVTM, CDR2 ANQGSEA. This CDR3 region has 13 residues.

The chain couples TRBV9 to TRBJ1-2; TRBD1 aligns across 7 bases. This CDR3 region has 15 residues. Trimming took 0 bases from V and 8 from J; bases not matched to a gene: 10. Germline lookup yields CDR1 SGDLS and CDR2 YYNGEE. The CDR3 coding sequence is TGTGCCAGCAGCGTAGAAATCTCGGGACAGCTGGGCTACACCTTC. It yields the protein CASSVEISGQLGYTF.

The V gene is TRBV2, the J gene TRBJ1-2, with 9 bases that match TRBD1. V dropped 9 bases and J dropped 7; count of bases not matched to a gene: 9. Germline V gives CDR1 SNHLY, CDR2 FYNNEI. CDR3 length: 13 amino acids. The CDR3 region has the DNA TGTGCCAGTAGACAGGGGGGGCGAGGTGGCTACACCTTC. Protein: CASRQGGRGGYTF.

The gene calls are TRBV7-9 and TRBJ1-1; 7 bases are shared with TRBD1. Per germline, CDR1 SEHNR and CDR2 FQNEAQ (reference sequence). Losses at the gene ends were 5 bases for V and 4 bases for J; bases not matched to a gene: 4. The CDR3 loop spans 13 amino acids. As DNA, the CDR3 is TGTGCCAGCAGCCTGACAGGGACCACTGAAGCTTTCTTT. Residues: CASSLTGTTEAFF. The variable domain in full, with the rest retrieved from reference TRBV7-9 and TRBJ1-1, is DTGVSQNPRHKITKRGQNVTFRCDPISEHNRLYWYRQTLGQGPEFLTYFQNEAQLEKSRLLSDRFSAERPKGSFSTLEIQRTEQGDSAMYLCASSLTGTTEAFFGQGTRLTVV.

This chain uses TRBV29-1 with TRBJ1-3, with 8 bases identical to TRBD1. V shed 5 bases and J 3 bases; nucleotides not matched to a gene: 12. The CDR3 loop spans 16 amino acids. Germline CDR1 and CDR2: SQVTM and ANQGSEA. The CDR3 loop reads CSVTEYQGASGNTIYF. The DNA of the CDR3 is TGCAGCGTTACGGAATACCAGGGGGCGAGTGGAAACACCATATATTTT.

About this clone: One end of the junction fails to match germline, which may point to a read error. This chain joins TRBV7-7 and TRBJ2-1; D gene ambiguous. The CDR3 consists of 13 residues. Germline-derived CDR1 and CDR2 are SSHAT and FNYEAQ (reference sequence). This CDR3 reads CASSLTTYNEQFF. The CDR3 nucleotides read TGTGCTAGCAGCTTAACTACCTACAATGAGCAGTTCTTC. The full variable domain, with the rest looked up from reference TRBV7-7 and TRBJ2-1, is GAGVSQSPRYKVTKRGQDVTLRCDPISSHATLYWYQQALGQGPEFLTYFNYEAQPDKSGLPSDRFSAERPEGSISTLTIQRTEQRDSAMYRCASSLTTYNEQFFGPGTRLTVL.

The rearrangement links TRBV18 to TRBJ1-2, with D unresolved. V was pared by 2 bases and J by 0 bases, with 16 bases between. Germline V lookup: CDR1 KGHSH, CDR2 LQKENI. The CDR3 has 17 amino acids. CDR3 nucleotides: TGTGCCAGCTCACCAGAAGCCACGGGGAGGGCTAACTATGGCTACACCTTC. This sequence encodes CASSPEATGRANYGYTF.

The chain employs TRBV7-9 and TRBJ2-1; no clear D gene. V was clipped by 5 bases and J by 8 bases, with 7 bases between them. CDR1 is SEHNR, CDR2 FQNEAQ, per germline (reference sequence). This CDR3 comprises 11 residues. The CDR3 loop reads CASSHLYEQFF. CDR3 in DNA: TGTGCCAGCAGCCACCTATATGAGCAGTTCTTC.

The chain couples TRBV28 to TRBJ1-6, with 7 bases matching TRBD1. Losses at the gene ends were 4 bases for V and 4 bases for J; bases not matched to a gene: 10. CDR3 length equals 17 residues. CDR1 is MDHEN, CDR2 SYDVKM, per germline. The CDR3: CASSSEGRDRYNSPLHF. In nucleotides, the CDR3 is TGTGCCAGCAGTTCCGAAGGTAGGGACAGATATAATTCACCCCTCCACTTT.

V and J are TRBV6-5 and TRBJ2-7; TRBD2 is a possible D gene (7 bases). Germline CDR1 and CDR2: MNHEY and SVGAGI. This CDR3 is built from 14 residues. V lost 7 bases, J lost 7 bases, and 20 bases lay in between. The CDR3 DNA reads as TGTGCCAGCAAGAGGGTCCGGGGGGCTGGTGAGCAGTACTTC. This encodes CASKRVRGAGEQYF.

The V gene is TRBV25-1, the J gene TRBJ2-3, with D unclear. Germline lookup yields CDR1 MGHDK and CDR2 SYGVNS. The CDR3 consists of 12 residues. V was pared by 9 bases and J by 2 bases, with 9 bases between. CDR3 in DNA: TGTGCCAGGGACGGATTCACAGATACGCAGTATTTT. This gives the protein CARDGFTDTQYF.

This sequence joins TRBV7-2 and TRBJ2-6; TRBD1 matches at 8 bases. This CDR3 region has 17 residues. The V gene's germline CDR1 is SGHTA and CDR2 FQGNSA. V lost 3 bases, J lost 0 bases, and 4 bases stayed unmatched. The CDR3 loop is CASSLTGAASGANVLTF. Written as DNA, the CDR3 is TGTGCCAGCAGCTTGACAGGGGCCGCCTCTGGGGCCAACGTCCTGACTTTC.

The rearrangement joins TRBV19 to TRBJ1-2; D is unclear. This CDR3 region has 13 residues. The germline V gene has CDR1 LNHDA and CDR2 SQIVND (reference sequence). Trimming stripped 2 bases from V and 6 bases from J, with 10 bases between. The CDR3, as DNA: TGTGCCAGTAGTATAAATCCTTTGGATGGCTACACCTTC. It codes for CASSINPLDGYTF.

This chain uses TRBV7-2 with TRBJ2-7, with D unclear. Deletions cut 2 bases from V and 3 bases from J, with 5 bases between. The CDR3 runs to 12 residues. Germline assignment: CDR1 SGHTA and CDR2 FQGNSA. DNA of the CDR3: TGTGCCAGCAGCTTAACCCGCTACGAGCAGTACTTC. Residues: CASSLTRYEQYF.

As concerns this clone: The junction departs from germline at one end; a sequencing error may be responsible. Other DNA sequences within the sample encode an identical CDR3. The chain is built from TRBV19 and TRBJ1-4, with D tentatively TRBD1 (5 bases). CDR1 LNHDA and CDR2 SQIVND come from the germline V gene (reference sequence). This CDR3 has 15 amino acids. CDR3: CASSISWGSNEKLFF. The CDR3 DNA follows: TGCGCCAGTAGTATTAGCTGGGGCTCGAATGAAAAACTGTTTTTT.

CDR3 residues: CASSLVADPHEKLFF. CDR3 DNA sequence: TGTGCCAGCAGCTTAGTGGCGGACCCCCACGAAAAACTGTTTTTT. The chain combines TRBV7-2 with TRBJ1-4; D remains ambiguous. The germline V and J ends were trimmed by 1 base and 8 bases, with 14 bases remaining between them. CDR3 length equals 15 residues. Germline V gene lookup returns CDR1 SGHTA and CDR2 FQGNSA.

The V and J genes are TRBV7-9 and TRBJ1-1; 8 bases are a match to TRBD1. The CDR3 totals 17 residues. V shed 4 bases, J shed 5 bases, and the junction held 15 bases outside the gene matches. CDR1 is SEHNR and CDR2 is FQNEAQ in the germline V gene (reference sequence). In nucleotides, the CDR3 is TGTGCCAGCAGCTCAAGATACCAGGGGGCGCCTAGGACTGAAGCTTTCTTT. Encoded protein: CASSSRYQGAPRTEAFF.

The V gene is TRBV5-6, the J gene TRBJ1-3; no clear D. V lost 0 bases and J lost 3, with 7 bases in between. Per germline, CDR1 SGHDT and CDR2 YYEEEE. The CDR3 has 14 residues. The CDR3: CASSLELIGNTIYF. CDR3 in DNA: TGTGCCAGCAGCTTGGAATTAATTGGAAACACCATATATTTT.